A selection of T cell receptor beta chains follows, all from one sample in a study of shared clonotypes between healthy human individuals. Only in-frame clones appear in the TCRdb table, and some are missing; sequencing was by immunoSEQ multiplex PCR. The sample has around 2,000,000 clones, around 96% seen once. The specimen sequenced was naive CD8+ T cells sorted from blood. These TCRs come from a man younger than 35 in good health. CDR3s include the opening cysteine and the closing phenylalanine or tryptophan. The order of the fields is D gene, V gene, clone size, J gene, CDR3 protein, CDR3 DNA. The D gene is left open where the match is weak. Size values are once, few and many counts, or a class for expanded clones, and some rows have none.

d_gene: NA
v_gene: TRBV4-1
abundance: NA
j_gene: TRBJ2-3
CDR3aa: CASSQDPFSTDTQYF
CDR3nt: TGCGCCAGCAGCCAAGACCCCTTTAGCACAGATACGCAGTATTTT

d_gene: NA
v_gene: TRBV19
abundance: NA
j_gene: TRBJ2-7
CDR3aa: CASSIDGETYEQYF
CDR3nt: TGTGCCAGTAGTATAGATGGAGAGACTTACGAGCAGTACTTC

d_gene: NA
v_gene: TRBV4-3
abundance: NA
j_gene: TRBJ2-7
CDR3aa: CASSQDIVQYEQYF
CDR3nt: TGCGCCAGCAGCCAAGATATAGTACAGTACGAGCAGTACTTC

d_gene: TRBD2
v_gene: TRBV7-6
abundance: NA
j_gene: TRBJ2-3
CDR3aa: CASTRSGDSTDTQYF
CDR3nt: TGTGCCAGCACTAGGAGCGGGGACTCCACAGATACGCAGTATTTT

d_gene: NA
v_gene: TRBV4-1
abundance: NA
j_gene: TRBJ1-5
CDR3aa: CASSPLQSSNQPQHF
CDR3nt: TGCGCCAGCAGCCCCCTACAGTCTAGCAATCAGCCCCAGCATTTT

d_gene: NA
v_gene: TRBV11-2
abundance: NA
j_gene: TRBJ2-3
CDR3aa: CASSYRGLGGDTQYF
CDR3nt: TGTGCCAGCAGCTATCGGGGATTAGGGGGAGATACGCAGTATTTT

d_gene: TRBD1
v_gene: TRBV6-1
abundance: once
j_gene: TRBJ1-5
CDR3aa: CASSPQGAQPQHF
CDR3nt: TGTGCCAGCAGTCCCCAGGGGGCCCAGCCCCAGCATTTT

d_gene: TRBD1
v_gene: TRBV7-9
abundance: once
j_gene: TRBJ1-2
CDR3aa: CASVQGARLDGYTF
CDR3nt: TGTGCCAGTGTACAGGGGGCGCGATTGGATGGCTACACCTTC

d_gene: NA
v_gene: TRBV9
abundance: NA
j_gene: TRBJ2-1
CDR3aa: CASSYGGPPNNEQFF
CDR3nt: TGTGCCAGCAGCTACGGGGGGCCCCCTAACAATGAGCAGTTCTTC

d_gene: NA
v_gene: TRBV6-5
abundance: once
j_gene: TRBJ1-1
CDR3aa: CASSYGGWNTEAFF
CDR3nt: TGTGCCAGCAGTTACGGGGGGTGGAACACTGAAGCTTTCTTT

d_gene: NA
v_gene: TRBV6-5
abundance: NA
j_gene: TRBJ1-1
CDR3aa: CASSAGRITEAFF
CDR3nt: TGTGCCAGCAGTGCCGGGAGGATCACTGAAGCTTTCTTT

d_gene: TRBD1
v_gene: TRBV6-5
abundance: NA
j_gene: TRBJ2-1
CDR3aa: CASSPGTGDYNEQFF
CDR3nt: TGTGCCAGCAGTCCCGGGACAGGGGACTACAATGAGCAGTTCTTC

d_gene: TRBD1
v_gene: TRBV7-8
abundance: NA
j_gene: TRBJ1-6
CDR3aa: CASSRPQGVESPLHF
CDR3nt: TGTGCCAGCAGTCGTCCTCAGGGGGTAGAGTCACCCCTCCACTTT

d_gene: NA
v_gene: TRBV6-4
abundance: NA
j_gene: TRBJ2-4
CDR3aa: CASSDSAAIQLAKNIQYF
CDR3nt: TGTGCCAGCAGTGACTCGGCCGCTATCCAACTAGCCAAAAACATTCAGTACTTC

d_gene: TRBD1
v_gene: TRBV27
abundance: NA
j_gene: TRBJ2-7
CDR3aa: CASSLSTGGRYEQYF
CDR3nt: TGTGCCAGCAGTTTATCGACAGGGGGCAGGTACGAGCAGTACTTC

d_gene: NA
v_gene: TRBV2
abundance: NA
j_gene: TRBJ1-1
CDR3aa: CASSPLEEAARGTEAFF
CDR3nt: TGTGCCAGCAGCCCACTTGAGGAGGCGGCCCGGGGGACTGAAGCTTTCTTT

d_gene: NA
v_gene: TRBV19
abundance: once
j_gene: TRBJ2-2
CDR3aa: CASSMGANTGELFF
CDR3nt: TGTGCCAGTAGTATGGGGGCGAACACCGGGGAGCTGTTTTTT

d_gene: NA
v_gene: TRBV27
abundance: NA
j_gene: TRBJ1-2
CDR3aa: CASSPGYGYTF
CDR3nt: TGTGCCAGCAGTCCAGGGTATGGCTACACCTTC

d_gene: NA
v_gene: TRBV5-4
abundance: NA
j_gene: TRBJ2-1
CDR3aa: CASNRGNEQFF
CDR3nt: TGTGCCAGCAATCGGGGGAATGAGCAGTTCTTC

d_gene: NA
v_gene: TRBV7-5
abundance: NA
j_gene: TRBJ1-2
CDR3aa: CARSLGSPYGYTF
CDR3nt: TGTGCCAGAAGCTTGGGCAGCCCCTATGGCTACACCTTC

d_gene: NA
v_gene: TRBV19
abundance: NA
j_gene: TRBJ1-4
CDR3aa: CASSENREPTNEKLFF
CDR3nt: TGTGCCAGTAGTGAGAACAGGGAACCAACTAATGAAAAACTGTTTTTT

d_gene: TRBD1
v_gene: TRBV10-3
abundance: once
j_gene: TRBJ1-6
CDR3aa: CAIGGTGGETQNSPLHF
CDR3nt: TGTGCCATCGGCGGGACAGGGGGCGAAACTCAAAATTCACCCCTCCACTTT

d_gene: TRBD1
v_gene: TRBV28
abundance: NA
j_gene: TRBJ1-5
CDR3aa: CASSFPGTGVFGQPQHF
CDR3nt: TGTGCCAGCAGTTTCCCCGGGACAGGGGTTTTTGGTCAGCCCCAGCATTTT

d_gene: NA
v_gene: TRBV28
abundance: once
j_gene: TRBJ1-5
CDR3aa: CASSPLSGIAQHF
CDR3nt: TGTGCCAGCAGTCCACTCAGTGGTATAGCCCAGCATTTT

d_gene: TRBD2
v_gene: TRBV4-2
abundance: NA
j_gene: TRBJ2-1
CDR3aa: CASSFGGAEVGQFF
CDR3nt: TGTGCCAGCAGCTTCGGGGGGGCCGAGGTTGGGCAGTTCTTC

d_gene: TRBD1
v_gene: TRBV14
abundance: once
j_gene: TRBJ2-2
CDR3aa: CASSLRDRVDTGELFF
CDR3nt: TGTGCCAGCAGCCTCCGGGACAGGGTGGACACCGGGGAGCTGTTTTTT

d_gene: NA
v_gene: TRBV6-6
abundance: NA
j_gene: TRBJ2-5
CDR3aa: CASSYSLGDSAETQYF
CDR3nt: TGTGCCAGCAGTTACTCCCTGGGGGATTCAGCAGAGACCCAGTACTTC

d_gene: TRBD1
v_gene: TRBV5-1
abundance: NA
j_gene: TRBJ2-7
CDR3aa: CASRETGSYEQYF
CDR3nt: TGCGCCAGCCGAGAGACAGGGTCCTACGAGCAGTACTTC